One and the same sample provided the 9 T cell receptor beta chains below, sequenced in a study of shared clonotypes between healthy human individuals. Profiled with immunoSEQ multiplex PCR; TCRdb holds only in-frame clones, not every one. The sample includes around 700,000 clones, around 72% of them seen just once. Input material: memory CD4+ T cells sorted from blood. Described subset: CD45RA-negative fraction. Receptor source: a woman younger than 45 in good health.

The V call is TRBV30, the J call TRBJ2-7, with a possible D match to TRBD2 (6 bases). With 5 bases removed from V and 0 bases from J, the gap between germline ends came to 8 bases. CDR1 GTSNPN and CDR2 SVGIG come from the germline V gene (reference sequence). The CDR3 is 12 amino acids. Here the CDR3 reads CAWGGSSYEQYF. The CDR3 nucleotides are TGTGCCTGGGGGGGGAGCTCCTACGAGCAGTACTTC.

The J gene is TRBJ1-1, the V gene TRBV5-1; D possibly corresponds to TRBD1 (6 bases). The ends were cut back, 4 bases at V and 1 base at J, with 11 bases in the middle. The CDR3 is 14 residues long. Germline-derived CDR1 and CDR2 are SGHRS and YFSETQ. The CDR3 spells CASSPRGQNTEAFF. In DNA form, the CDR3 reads TGCGCCAGCAGCCCGCGGGGACAGAACACTGAAGCTTTCTTT.

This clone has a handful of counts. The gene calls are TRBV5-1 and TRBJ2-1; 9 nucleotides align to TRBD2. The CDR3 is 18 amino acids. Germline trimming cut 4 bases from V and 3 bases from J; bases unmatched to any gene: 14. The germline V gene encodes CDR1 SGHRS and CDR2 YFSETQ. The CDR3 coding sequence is TGCGCCAGCAGCATAGTACCAGCGGGAGGAGGAGGCTACAATGAGCAGTTCTTC. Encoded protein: CASSIVPAGGGGYNEQFF.

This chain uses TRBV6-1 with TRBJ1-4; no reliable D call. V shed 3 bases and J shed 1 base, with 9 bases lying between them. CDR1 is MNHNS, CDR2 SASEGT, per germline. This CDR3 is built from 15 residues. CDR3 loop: CASSEWTGTNEKLFF. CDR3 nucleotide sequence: TGTGCCAGCAGTGAGTGGACTGGAACTAATGAAAAACTGTTTTTT.

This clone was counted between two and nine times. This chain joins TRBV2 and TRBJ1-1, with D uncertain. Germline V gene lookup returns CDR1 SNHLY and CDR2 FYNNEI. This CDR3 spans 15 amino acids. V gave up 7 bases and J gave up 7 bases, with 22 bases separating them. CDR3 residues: CASILGVMTMGEAFF. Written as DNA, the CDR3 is TGTGCCAGCATACTCGGGGTTATGACGATGGGTGAAGCTTTCTTT.

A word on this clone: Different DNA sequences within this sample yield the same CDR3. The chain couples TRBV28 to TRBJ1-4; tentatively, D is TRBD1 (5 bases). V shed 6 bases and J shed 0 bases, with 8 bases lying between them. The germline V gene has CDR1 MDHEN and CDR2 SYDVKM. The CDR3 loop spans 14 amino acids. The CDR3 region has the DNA TGTGCCAGCAGCTGGGGGGCAACTAATGAAAAACTGTTTTTT. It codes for CASSWGATNEKLFF.

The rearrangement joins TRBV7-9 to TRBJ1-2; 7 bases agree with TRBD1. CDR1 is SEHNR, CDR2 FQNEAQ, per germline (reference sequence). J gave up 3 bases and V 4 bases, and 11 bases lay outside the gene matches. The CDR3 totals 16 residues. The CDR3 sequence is CASSSEPDRLYYGYTF. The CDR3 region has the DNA TGTGCCAGCAGCTCGGAACCGGACAGGTTGTACTATGGCTACACCTTC. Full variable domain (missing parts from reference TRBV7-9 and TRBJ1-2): DTGVSQNPRHKITKRGQNVTFRCDPISEHNRLYWYRQTLGQGPEFLTYFQNEAQLEKSRLLSDRFSAERPKGSFSTLEIQRTEQGDSAMYLCASSSEPDRLYYGYTFGSGTRLTVV.

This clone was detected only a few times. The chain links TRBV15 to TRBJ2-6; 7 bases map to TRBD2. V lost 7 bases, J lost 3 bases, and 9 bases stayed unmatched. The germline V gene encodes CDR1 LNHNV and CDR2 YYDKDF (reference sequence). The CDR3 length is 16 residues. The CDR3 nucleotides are TGTGCCACCAACCGGGGCGGGAGTTTTGGGGCCAACGTCCTGACTTTC. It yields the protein CATNRGGSFGANVLTF.

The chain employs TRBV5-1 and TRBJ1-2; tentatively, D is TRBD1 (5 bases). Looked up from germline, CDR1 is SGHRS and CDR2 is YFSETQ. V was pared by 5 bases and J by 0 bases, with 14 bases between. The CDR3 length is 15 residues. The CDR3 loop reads CASSFQTDTNYGYTF. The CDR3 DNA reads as TGCGCCAGCAGTTTTCAGACAGACACTAACTATGGCTACACCTTC. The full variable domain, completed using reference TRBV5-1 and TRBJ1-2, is KAGVTQTPRYLIKTRGQQVTLSCSPISGHRSVSWYQQTPGQGLQFLFEYFSETQRNKGNFPGRFSGRQFSNSRSEMNVSTLELGDSALYLCASSFQTDTNYGYTFGSGTRLTVV.